The 27 T cell receptor beta chains given below trace back to one sample, sequenced in a study of blood T cell repertoires in COVID-19. Data came from immunoSEQ multiplex PCR; TCRdb stores just in-frame clones and leaves some out. Of 150,000 to 200,000 clones listed, 82% are singletons. Sequenced: peripheral blood. The receptor set was obtained from a woman of 80 years or more with acute or convalescent COVID-19.

The V call is TRBV5-1, the J call TRBJ2-7; D is ambiguous. There are 13 residues in the CDR3. Trimming took off 4 bases at V and 4 bases at J, with 12 bases between the two ends. Germline CDR1 is SGHRS and CDR2 is YFSETQ. CDR3 DNA: TGCGCCAGCAGCGGGCCGCAGAGTTACGAGCAGTACTTC. Its translation is CASSGPQSYEQYF.

The genes are TRBV10-3 and TRBJ1-5; 8 nucleotides agree with TRBD1. CDR1 and CDR2 (germline): ENHRY, SYGVKD. This CDR3 has 15 amino acids. V was pared by 0 bases and J by 5 bases, with 3 bases of the junction left unmatched. CDR3 nucleotides: TGTGCCATCAGTGAGTCGGGACAGGCTTATCAGCCCCAGCATTTT. This translates into CAISESGQAYQPQHF.

The V gene is TRBV15, the J gene TRBJ2-3, with D tentatively TRBD1 (5 bases). The CDR3 runs to 17 residues. The germline V gene has CDR1 LNHNV and CDR2 YYDKDF (reference sequence). The V and J ends lost 1 base and 0 bases respectively, with 14 bases between them. Written as DNA, the CDR3 is TGTGCCACCAGCAGAGGACAGCAAGGCTCTAGCACAGATACGCAGTATTTT. Amino acids: CATSRGQQGSSTDTQYF. Variable domain in full (rest from reference TRBV15 and TRBJ2-3): DAMVIQNPRYQVTQFGKPVTLSCSQTLNHNVMYWYQQKSSQAPKLLFHYYDKDFNNEADTPDNFQSRRPNTSFCFLDIRSPGLGDTAMYLCATSRGQQGSSTDTQYFGPGTRLTVL.

This chain uses TRBV10-2 with TRBJ1-2, with D possibly being TRBD1 (5 bases). The CDR3 length is 13 residues. CDR1 is WSHSY and CDR2 is SAAADI in the germline V gene. V was pared by 3 bases and J by 7 bases, with 12 bases between. The DNA for the CDR3 is TGCGCCAGCAGTGATGAGGGGCGGGGTGGCTACACCTTC. Protein sequence: CASSDEGRGGYTF.

The chain uses TRBV28 and TRBJ1-4; D is uncertain. The V end lost 6 bases, the J end lost 0 bases, and 11 bases lay between the germline ends. Per germline, CDR1 MDHEN and CDR2 SYDVKM. CDR3 length: 15 residues. The CDR3 DNA reads TGTGCCAGCAGGGGTCTGGGCACAACTAATGAAAAACTGTTTTTT. Its translation: CASRGLGTTNEKLFF. Combining the CDR3 with reference TRBV28 and TRBJ1-4 gives the whole variable domain DVKVTQSSRYLVKRTGEKVFLECVQDMDHENMFWYRQDPGLGLRLIYFSYDVKMKEKGDIPEGYSVSREKKERFSLILESASTNQTSMYLCASRGLGTTNEKLFFGSGTQLSVL.

J is TRBJ1-4 and V is TRBV6-1, with 7 bases lining up with TRBD1. V lost 2 bases to trimming and J lost 0 bases; unmatched junction nucleotides: 9. CDR3 length: 18 residues. CDR1 and CDR2 from the germline V gene are MNHNS and SASEGT. CDR3 DNA sequence: TGTGCCAGCAGTGAAAGAATCAAGGGGGCCTCAACTAATGAAAAACTGTTTTTT. Translated, it gives CASSERIKGASTNEKLFF.

V gene TRBV2 combines with J gene TRBJ2-7, with D possibly TRBD1 on 6 matching bases. V lost 6 bases and J 2 bases, leaving 11 bases between the germline ends. Germline CDR1 is SNHLY and CDR2 is FYNNEI. This CDR3 contains 13 residues. CDR3 loop: CASRRDRTYEQYF. CDR3 coding DNA: TGTGCCAGCAGACGAGACAGGACCTACGAGCAGTACTTC.

V and J are TRBV2 and TRBJ2-4, with 11 bases identical to TRBD2. The junction had 3 bases not matched to a gene; V was cut back by 8 bases and J by 0 bases. CDR3 size: 15 residues. Looked up from germline, CDR1 is SNHLY and CDR2 is FYNNEI. In nucleotides, the CDR3 is TGTGCCAGCCAGACTAGCGGGGCAGCCAAAAACATTCAGTACTTC. This gives the protein CASQTSGAAKNIQYF.

This chain links TRBV3-1 (or the pseudogene TRBV3-2) with TRBJ1-6; D is unresolved. Germline V gene data show CDR1 as LGHDT and CDR2 as YNNKEL (reference sequence). This CDR3 comprises 15 residues. V lost 5 bases to trimming and J lost 3 bases, with 11 bases between them. CDR3 amino acids: CASSGSRHYNSPLHF. CDR3 DNA: TGTGCCAGCAGCGGTTCGAGACACTATAATTCACCCCTCCACTTT.

In its sample, this clone was seen a few times. This chain connects TRBV9 to TRBJ2-2, with 14 bases aligning to TRBD2. The length of the CDR3 is 17 residues. CDR1 is SGDLS, CDR2 YYNGEE, per germline. V lost 1 base to trimming and J lost 8 bases; unmatched junction nucleotides: 7. The CDR3 coding sequence is TGTGCCAGCAGCGTAAGGGGACTAGCGGGAGAGTTTGGGGAGCTGTTTTTT. As protein: CASSVRGLAGEFGELFF.

The chain is built from TRBV27 and TRBJ1-5, with 7 positions matching TRBD1. The V segment lost 6 bases and the J segment 1 base; nucleotides outside the gene matches: 6. CDR1 is MNHEY, CDR2 SMNVEV, per germline (reference sequence). This CDR3 is 15 amino acids long. In DNA form, the CDR3 reads TGTGCCAGCAGCAGGGGGGAAAAAAGCAATCAGCCCCAGCATTTT. Amino acid sequence: CASSRGEKSNQPQHF.

This clone has only one observation. The chain is built from TRBV28 and TRBJ1-5, with 7 bases matching TRBD1. The CDR3 length is 15 residues. In germline, CDR1 is MDHEN, CDR2 SYDVKM. Trimming cost V 6 bases and J 5 bases; bases outside gene matches: 10. CDR3 protein: CASSPGQKIYQPQHF. In DNA, the CDR3 is TGTGCCAGCAGCCCGGGACAGAAAATCTATCAGCCCCAGCATTTT.

The chain joins TRBV19 to TRBJ2-2; no firm D call. Germline V lookup: CDR1 LNHDA, CDR2 SQIVND (reference sequence). V lost 0 bases to trimming and J lost 1 base, with 3 bases between them. The CDR3 sequence is 14 residues long. The CDR3 loop reads CASSIEQNTGELFF. Written as DNA, the CDR3 is TGTGCCAGTAGTATAGAACAGAACACCGGGGAGCTGTTTTTT.

The rearrangement joins TRBV2 to TRBJ2-3, with 7 bases matching TRBD1. This CDR3 comprises 14 residues. Germline loops: CDR1 SNHLY, CDR2 FYNNEI. Trimming cost V 6 bases and J 0 bases; bases outside gene matches: 3. As DNA, the CDR3 is TGTGCCAGCAGACAGGGGAGTAGCACAGATACGCAGTATTTT. This codes for CASRQGSSTDTQYF.

V gene TRBV27 combines with J gene TRBJ2-2, with unresolved D. The CDR3 totals 14 residues. V was cut by 3 bases and J by 6 bases, with 11 bases left in between. From germline, CDR1 is MNHEY and CDR2 SMNVEV (reference sequence). The CDR3 is CASSFQARPGELFF. The CDR3, as DNA: TGTGCCAGCAGTTTCCAGGCGCGACCCGGGGAGCTGTTTTTT.

This rearrangement joins TRBV5-1 to TRBJ2-2; D might be TRBD1 (5 bases). CDR3 size: 15 residues. CDR1 is SGHRS and CDR2 is YFSETQ in the germline V gene. The V and J ends lost 1 base and 1 base respectively, with 8 bases between them. CDR3 coding DNA: TGCGCCAGCAGCTTGACAGGACAGAACACCGGGGAGCTGTTTTTT. Translated: CASSLTGQNTGELFF.

In this sample, this clone turned up a few times. V is TRBV18 and J is TRBJ2-7, with D possibly TRBD1 on 6 matching bases. CDR3 length equals 14 residues. With 5 bases removed from V and 7 bases from J, the gap between germline ends came to 18 bases. Germline V gene data show CDR1 as KGHSH and CDR2 as LQKENI. CDR3: CASSSRDTGLEQYF. CDR3 in DNA: TGTGCCAGCTCAAGTCGGGACACTGGTTTGGAGCAGTACTTC. The full variable domain, in which reference TRBV18 and TRBJ2-7 provide the parts outside the CDR3, is NAGVMQNPRHLVRRRGQEARLRCSPMKGHSHVYWYRQLPEEGLKFMVYLQKENIIDESGMPKERFSAEFPKEGPSILRIQQVVRGDSAAYFCASSSRDTGLEQYFGPGTRLTVT.

The chain joins TRBV7-9 to TRBJ2-2; D remains unclear. The V end was cut by 3 bases, the J end by 4 bases, with 15 bases between. The CDR3 covers 16 residues. In germline, CDR1 is SEHNR, CDR2 FQNEAQ (reference sequence). CDR3 sequence: CASSLFLRSGTGELFF. The DNA for the CDR3 is TGTGCCAGCAGCTTGTTCTTACGGTCGGGCACCGGGGAGCTGTTTTTT.

This chain links TRBV2 with TRBJ1-1, with a possible D match to TRBD1 (6 bases). V lost 5 bases to trimming and J lost 4 bases, with 14 bases between them. The CDR3 has 14 residues. CDR1 is SNHLY, CDR2 FYNNEI, per germline. The DNA of the CDR3 is TGTGCCAGCAGTTCCTCGTACAGGGTCACTGAAGCTTTCTTT. Residues: CASSSSYRVTEAFF.

The chain combines TRBV6-5 with TRBJ1-2, with TRBD1 matching 7 bases. Germline V lookup: CDR1 MNHEY, CDR2 SVGAGI. This CDR3 has 14 amino acids. V was clipped by 2 bases and J by 5 bases; unmatched bases: 5. Here the CDR3 reads CASSYGLQGYGYTF. The CDR3, as DNA: TGTGCCAGCAGTTACGGGCTACAGGGGTATGGCTACACCTTC.

The J gene is TRBJ1-1, the V gene TRBV25-1; 10 positions match TRBD1. Trimming at V came to 1 base and at J to 4 bases, leaving 6 bases not matched to a gene. The germline V gene encodes CDR1 MGHDK and CDR2 SYGVNS. This CDR3 region has 16 residues. The CDR3 region is CASSELGTGEVTEAFF. CDR3 nucleotide sequence: TGTGCCAGCAGTGAATTGGGGACAGGGGAGGTCACTGAAGCTTTCTTT.

The chain uses TRBV6-6 and TRBJ2-1; D perhaps matches TRBD1 (6 bases). Trimming took 6 bases from V and 11 from J, leaving 11 bases between them. CDR1 is MNHNY, CDR2 SVGAGI, per germline (reference sequence). The CDR3 is 11 residues long. The CDR3 DNA sequence: TGTGCCAGCAGCCGACAGGATCAGCAGTTCTTC. Encoded protein: CASSRQDQQFF.

This clone was detected only once. J is TRBJ1-5 and V is TRBV2, with TRBD1 as a possible D gene (5 bases). CDR3 length equals 14 residues. Trimming shortened V by 6 bases and J by 4 bases, and 13 bases separated the two germline ends. From germline, CDR1 is SNHLY and CDR2 FYNNEI. CDR3 sequence: CASRQALSNQPQHF. In DNA form, the CDR3 reads TGTGCCAGCAGACAGGCCCTATCTAATCAGCCCCAGCATTTT.

This rearrangement joins TRBV11-3 to TRBJ2-7, with 10 bases that match TRBD1. In germline, CDR1 is SGHNT, CDR2 YENEEA. CDR3 length: 15 residues. Trimming at V came to 5 bases and at J to 0 bases, leaving 4 bases not matched to a gene. Here the CDR3 DNA reads TGTGCCAGCAGCGGAGGACAGGGGGACTCCTACGAGCAGTACTTC. It specifies CASSGGQGDSYEQYF.

This clone was seen more than once but under ten times. The CDR3 bases are TGTGCCAGCAGCCAAGGAGCGCTAGCGGGTGACACCGGGGAGCTGTTTTTT. Translation: CASSQGALAGDTGELFF. This chain joins TRBV14 and TRBJ2-2; TRBD2 matches 8 bases. This CDR3 comprises 17 residues. Trimming took 1 base from V and 3 from J; bases not matched to a gene: 7. Looked up from germline, CDR1 is SGHDN and CDR2 is FVKESK. Drawing the rest from reference TRBV14 and TRBJ2-2, the complete variable domain is EAGVTQFPSHSVIEKGQTVTLRCDPISGHDNLYWYRRVMGKEIKFLLHFVKESKQDESGMPNNRFLAERTGGTYSTLKVQPAELEDSGVYFCASSQGALAGDTGELFFGEGSRLTVL.

The chain recombines TRBV7-9 with TRBJ1-2; D is possibly TRBD1 (5 bases). Germline CDR1 and CDR2: SEHNR and FQNEAQ (reference sequence). This CDR3 spans 18 amino acids. V was cut by 2 bases and J by 0 bases, with 19 bases left in between. The chain's CDR3 is CASSLTGGPVTSNYGYTF. For the CDR3, the DNA is TGTGCCAGCAGCTTAACCGGGGGTCCCGTAACTTCTAACTATGGCTACACCTTC.

The V and J genes are TRBV2 and TRBJ1-1; perhaps TRBD1 as D (5 bases). CDR1 and CDR2 from the germline V gene are SNHLY and FYNNEI. The CDR3 loop spans 12 amino acids. V lost 4 bases to trimming and J lost 8 bases, with 11 bases between them. CDR3 DNA: TGTGCCAGCAGTGTTACAGGTTTGGAAGCTTTCTTT. Amino acid sequence: CASSVTGLEAFF.